This is a list of T cell receptor beta chains from one sample in a study of beta chain features in type 1 diabetes. The table came from immunoSEQ multiplex PCR; TCRdb's copy has only in-frame clones and leaves some out. The table lists 15,000 or so clones, roughly three quarters of them singletons, with 0.79% in the top ten. The sequencing sample was made of stem cell memory CD4+ T cells from blood. Source of these receptors: a man aged 25 to 40 with type 1 diabetes. Each CDR3 is given with its conserved first and last residue. Fields, in order: V gene, J gene, CDR3 protein.

V gene: TRBV5-1
J gene: TRBJ2-3
CDR3 protein: CASSLGTGGDTQYF

V gene: TRBV7-9
J gene: TRBJ2-1
CDR3 protein: CASRDWGTGIDEQFF

V gene: TRBV7-3
J gene: TRBJ2-1
CDR3 protein: CASSQGQYNEQFF

V gene: TRBV5-1
J gene: TRBJ1-4
CDR3 protein: CASSLALQANEKLFF

V gene: TRBV6-4
J gene: TRBJ2-3
CDR3 protein: CASSDSASGTDTQYF

V gene: TRBV7-2
J gene: TRBJ2-5
CDR3 protein: CASSLAPLETQYF

V gene: TRBV14
J gene: TRBJ2-7
CDR3 protein: CASSPESSYEQYF

V gene: TRBV15
J gene: -
CDR3 protein: CATSREGNRAHEQYF

V gene: TRBV5-1
J gene: TRBJ1-1
CDR3 protein: CASGTGGAGTEAFF

V gene: TRBV19
J gene: TRBJ2-6
CDR3 protein: CASSIGTVGANVLTF

V gene: TRBV9
J gene: TRBJ2-2
CDR3 protein: CASRSRVNGELFF

V gene: TRBV5-6
J gene: TRBJ2-2
CDR3 protein: CASSLSDTGELFF

V gene: TRBV25-1
J gene: TRBJ2-1
CDR3 protein: CASRGSNEQFF

V gene: TRBV4-2
J gene: TRBJ1-6
CDR3 protein: CASSQVSQGTSPLHF

V gene: TRBV2
J gene: TRBJ2-7
CDR3 protein: CASSVSRTRTDPRSYEQYF

V gene: TRBV7-2
J gene: TRBJ2-1
CDR3 protein: CASSLDVRLYNEQFF

V gene: TRBV7-2
J gene: TRBJ2-2
CDR3 protein: CASSPFPGELFF

V gene: TRBV6-1
J gene: TRBJ1-5
CDR3 protein: CASSEARTGWNQPQHF

V gene: TRBV5-1
J gene: TRBJ2-2
CDR3 protein: CASRSGVANTGELFF

V gene: TRBV28
J gene: TRBJ1-1
CDR3 protein: CASSLLTGGDTEAFF

V gene: TRBV29-1
J gene: TRBJ2-5
CDR3 protein: CSVDRTSGIETQYF

V gene: TRBV7-2
J gene: TRBJ2-3
CDR3 protein: CASSPSGTSTDTQYF

V gene: TRBV6-6
J gene: TRBJ2-1
CDR3 protein: CASRRGPYNEQFF

V gene: TRBV27
J gene: TRBJ1-1
CDR3 protein: CASSSWQMNTEAFF

V gene: TRBV29-1
J gene: TRBJ1-1
CDR3 protein: CSVDRGGGGTEAFF

V gene: TRBV18
J gene: TRBJ1-6
CDR3 protein: CASCTNYNSPLHF

V gene: TRBV7-3
J gene: TRBJ2-1
CDR3 protein: CASSYRPSGPYNEQFF

V gene: TRBV2
J gene: TRBJ1-1
CDR3 protein: CASSGTGEGEAFF

V gene: TRBV4-3
J gene: TRBJ1-2
CDR3 protein: CASSQDYGGGYTF

V gene: TRBV5-1
J gene: TRBJ2-1
CDR3 protein: CASSLLAGISYNEQFF

V gene: TRBV5-1
J gene: TRBJ2-5
CDR3 protein: CASSYPGLAAQETQYF

V gene: TRBV7-9
J gene: TRBJ2-2
CDR3 protein: CASSPGTSGIGVGELFF

V gene: TRBV7-2
J gene: TRBJ2-7
CDR3 protein: CASSLETGDYEQYF

V gene: TRBV2
J gene: TRBJ2-5
CDR3 protein: CASTSTQETQYF

V gene: TRBV6-1
J gene: TRBJ1-5
CDR3 protein: CASGQEGAFDQPQHF

V gene: TRBV10-3
J gene: TRBJ2-5
CDR3 protein: CATHSGGEETQYF

V gene: TRBV7-8
J gene: TRBJ1-5
CDR3 protein: CASSLARDRPNQPQHF

V gene: TRBV23-1
J gene: TRBJ1-5
CDR3 protein: CASSQSVGQGKRPQHF